Listed here are 14 T cell receptor beta chains from one sample, sequenced in a study of blood T cells in healthy people across ages. Primers used in a second PCR of roughly 6 to 12 cycles were a sample-barcoded 5' primer and a J-beta primer mix. MiXCR, run by TCRdb on the 5' RACE reads, gives a single entry per CDR3 protein. Here the sample spans some 860,000 distinct CDR3 sequences, roughly 56% being singletons. Sequencing was done on a sample of blood. These receptors all stem from a middle-aged man in good health.

V and J are TRBV12-3 or TRBV12-4 and TRBJ2-1, with D possibly TRBD2 on 5 matching bases. Trimming pared 6 bases from V and 0 bases from J, leaving 12 bases between. This CDR3 has 15 residues. This CDR3 reads CASRLSGNSYNEQFF. The CDR3 nucleotides are TGTGCCAGCAGACTAAGCGGAAACTCCTACAATGAGCAGTTCTTC.

V is TRBV5-1 and J is TRBJ1-2; the D gene is possibly TRBD1 (5 bases). Germline V gene data show CDR1 as SGHRS and CDR2 as YFSETQ. The V gene lost 7 bases and the J gene lost 1 base, with 20 bases spanning the gap. This CDR3 spans 16 amino acids. CDR3 DNA sequence: TGCGCCAGCGGGTTATCACAGGCGGGGGATAACTATGGCTACACCTTC. This gives the protein CASGLSQAGDNYGYTF.

The V and J genes are TRBV28 and TRBJ2-3; 8 positions agree with TRBD2. V lost 7 bases to trimming and J lost 5 bases; unmatched junction nucleotides: 14. Germline V gives CDR1 MDHEN, CDR2 SYDVKM. The CDR3 runs to 16 residues. The CDR3 DNA reads TGTGCCAGCACCGACCCTGCACCAGCGGGAGAAGATACGCAGTATTTT. This gives the protein CASTDPAPAGEDTQYF.

The V and J genes are TRBV19 and TRBJ2-1; 7 nucleotides match TRBD1. CDR1 and CDR2 (germline): LNHDA, SQIVND (reference sequence). J gave up 0 bases and V 6 bases, and 11 bases lay outside the gene matches. This CDR3 has 17 residues. The CDR3 nucleotides read TGTGCCAGTAGATGGCAGGGGGTAGTGTGCTCCTACAATGAGCAGTTCTTC. Its protein is CASRWQGVVCSYNEQFF. Supplemented by reference TRBV19 and TRBJ2-1, the full variable domain reads DGGITQSPKYLFRKEGQNVTLSCEQNLNHDAMYWYRQDPGQGLRLIYYSQIVNDFQKGDIAEGYSVSREKKESFPLTVTSAQKNPTAFYLCASRWQGVVCSYNEQFFGPGTRLTVL.

This clonotype turned up a few times. The rearrangement links TRBV29-1 to TRBJ2-1; D is perhaps TRBD1 (6 bases). The CDR3 length is 12 residues. V gave up 7 bases and J gave up 6 bases, with 13 bases separating them. Looked up from germline, CDR1 is SQVTM and CDR2 is ANQGSEA. The CDR3 is CSAKTGSNEQFF. The CDR3 nucleotides read TGCAGCGCTAAGACAGGCTCCAATGAGCAGTTCTTC.

V is TRBV12-3 or TRBV12-4 and J is TRBJ1-4; no clear D gene. Trimming pared 3 bases from V and 5 bases from J, leaving 19 bases between. This CDR3 contains 17 residues. The CDR3 sequence is CASSFSLNSEWNEKLFF. CDR3 nucleotide sequence: TGTGCCAGCAGTTTTTCTCTTAACAGCGAGTGGAATGAAAAACTGTTTTTT.

The chain combines TRBV6-1 with TRBJ2-3, with a weak D call TRBD1 (5 bases). V gave up 3 bases and J gave up 4 bases, with 11 bases separating them. CDR3 length: 14 residues. From germline, CDR1 is MNHNS and CDR2 SASEGT. DNA of the CDR3: TGTGCCAGCAGTGAGCGTCAGGGTCCAGATACGCAGTATTTT. Protein: CASSERQGPDTQYF.

The chain has TRBV27 and TRBJ2-6; D gene unclear. Trimming took off 6 bases at V and 1 base at J, with 16 bases between the two ends. The CDR3 is 17 amino acids. Germline CDR1 is MNHEY and CDR2 is SMNVEV (reference sequence). CDR3 residues: CASSTLLSPSGANVLTF. CDR3 sequence (DNA): TGTGCCAGCAGCACCCTTCTGAGCCCTTCTGGGGCCAACGTCCTGACTTTC.

This clonotype was observed many times. V is TRBV7-2 and J is TRBJ2-1, with 10 bases that match TRBD1. The CDR3 runs 15 residues. CDR1 is SGHTA, CDR2 FQGNSA, per germline. V gave up 4 bases and J gave up 8 bases; unmatched junction bases: 8. The CDR3 DNA follows: TGTGCCAGCAGCTCAGAGACAGGGGGCGTCGATGAGCAGTTCTTC. It encodes CASSSETGGVDEQFF.

This clonotype was found a few times. The chain combines TRBV11-2 with TRBJ2-3, with 9 bases aligning to TRBD2. The CDR3 totals 14 residues. The junction had 2 bases not matched to a gene; V was cut back by 3 bases and J by 4 bases. CDR1 and CDR2 from the germline V gene are SGHAT and FQNNGV. The CDR3 sequence: CASSFGLAPDTQYF. CDR3 DNA: TGTGCCAGCAGCTTTGGACTAGCGCCAGATACGCAGTATTTT.

The rearrangement links TRBV5-1 to TRBJ2-5; D is possibly TRBD1 (5 bases). V was shortened by 6 bases and J by 5 bases, with 14 bases between the two germline ends. The CDR3 spans 13 residues. The germline V gene has CDR1 SGHRS and CDR2 YFSETQ. The CDR3 protein is CASKGAAQETQYF. For the CDR3, the DNA is TGCGCCAGCAAAGGGGCAGCTCAGGAGACCCAGTACTTC.

The chain joins TRBV20-1 to TRBJ2-5; TRBD2 is a possible D gene (5 bases). The CDR3 has 13 residues. From germline, CDR1 is DFQATT and CDR2 SNEGSKA (reference sequence). Trimming removed 5 bases at V and 5 bases at J, with 15 bases between. CDR3: CSAPVGGRETQYF. In DNA, the CDR3 is TGCAGTGCTCCCGTTGGCGGGCGGGAGACCCAGTACTTC.

This clonotype was observed a single time. V usage is TRBV20-1 and J usage is TRBJ2-7; 8 positions agree with TRBD1. Germline assignment: CDR1 DFQATT and CDR2 SNEGSKA (reference sequence). The CDR3 spans 14 residues. J lost 4 bases, V lost 6 bases, and 11 bases had no gene match. The CDR3 loop is CSALQGDSQYEQYF. CDR3 nucleotide sequence: TGCAGTGCCCTACAGGGGGACTCTCAGTACGAGCAGTACTTC.

In its sample, this clonotype was seen a few times. CDR3 sequence: CARWTGEKSYEQYF. Here the CDR3 DNA reads TGCGCCAGGTGGACAGGGGAAAAATCCTACGAGCAGTACTTC. This rearrangement joins TRBV5-1 to TRBJ2-7; TRBD1 matches 9 bases. CDR3 length: 14 amino acids. J gave up 1 base and V 8 bases, and 7 bases lay outside the gene matches. Germline V gene sequence: CDR1 SGHRS, CDR2 YFSETQ.